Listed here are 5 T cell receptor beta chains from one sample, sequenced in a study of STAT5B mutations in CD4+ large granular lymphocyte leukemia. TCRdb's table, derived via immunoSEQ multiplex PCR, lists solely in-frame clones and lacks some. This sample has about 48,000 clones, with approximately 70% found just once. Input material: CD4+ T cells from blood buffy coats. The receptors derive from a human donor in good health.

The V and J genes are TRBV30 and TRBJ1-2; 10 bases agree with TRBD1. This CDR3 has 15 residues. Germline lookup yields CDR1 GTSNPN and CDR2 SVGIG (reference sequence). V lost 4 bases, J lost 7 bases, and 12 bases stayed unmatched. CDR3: CAWNPGQGRSGGYTF. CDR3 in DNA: TGTGCCTGGAATCCGGGACAGGGGCGGTCGGGTGGCTACACCTTC.

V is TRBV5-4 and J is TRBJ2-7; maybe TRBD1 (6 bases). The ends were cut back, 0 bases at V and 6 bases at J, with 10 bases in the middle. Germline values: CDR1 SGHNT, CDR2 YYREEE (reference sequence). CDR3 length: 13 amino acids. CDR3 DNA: TGTGCCAGCAGCTTGGACAGGGTTGGCGAGCAGTACGTC. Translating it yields CASSLDRVGEQYV.

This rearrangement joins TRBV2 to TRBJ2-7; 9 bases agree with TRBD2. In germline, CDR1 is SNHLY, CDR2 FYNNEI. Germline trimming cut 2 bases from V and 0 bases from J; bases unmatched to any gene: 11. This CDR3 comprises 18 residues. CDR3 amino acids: CASSERPQVAGVSYEQYF. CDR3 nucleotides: TGTGCCAGCAGTGAACGGCCCCAGGTAGCGGGGGTCTCCTACGAGCAGTACTTC.

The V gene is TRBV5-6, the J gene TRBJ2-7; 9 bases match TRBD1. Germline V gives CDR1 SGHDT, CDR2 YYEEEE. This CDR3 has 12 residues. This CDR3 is CASSLQDRGVSV. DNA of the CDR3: TGTGCCAGCAGCTTGCAGGACAGGGGCGTTTCCGTC.

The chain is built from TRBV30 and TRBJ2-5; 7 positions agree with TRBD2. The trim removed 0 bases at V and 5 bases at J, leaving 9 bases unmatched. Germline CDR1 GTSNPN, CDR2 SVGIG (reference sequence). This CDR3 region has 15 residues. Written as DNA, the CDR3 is TGTGCCTGGAGTGTACGACTAGCAAGTCGGGAGACCCAGTACTTC. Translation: CAWSVRLASRETQYF.